The T cell receptor (beta chain) described here comes from a study of CXCR3-negative and CXCR3-positive naive CD8 T cells. All TRB cDNA libraries came from 5' RACE performed with UMI labels. TCRdb re-called the 5' RACE reads and shows each CDR3 protein once, DNA omitted. The sample table sets out over 80,000 distinct CDR3 sequences. Material: naive CXCR3- CD8+ T cells from blood. The subset is: CD45RO-CCR7+CD27+CD95- naive CD8+ T cells lacking CXCR3 (TNR3-). The TCR sequence derives from a human donor in good health. Some clones in this sample may be carry-over from other donors' samples.

The CDR3: CASSFQGSGELFF. The chain recombines TRBV6-2 or TRBV6-3 with TRBJ2-2; the D gene TCRdb calls, TRBD1, cannot be checked with no DNA. The CDR3 is 13 residues long. Germline V gene sequence: CDR1 MNHEY, CDR2 SVGEGT.